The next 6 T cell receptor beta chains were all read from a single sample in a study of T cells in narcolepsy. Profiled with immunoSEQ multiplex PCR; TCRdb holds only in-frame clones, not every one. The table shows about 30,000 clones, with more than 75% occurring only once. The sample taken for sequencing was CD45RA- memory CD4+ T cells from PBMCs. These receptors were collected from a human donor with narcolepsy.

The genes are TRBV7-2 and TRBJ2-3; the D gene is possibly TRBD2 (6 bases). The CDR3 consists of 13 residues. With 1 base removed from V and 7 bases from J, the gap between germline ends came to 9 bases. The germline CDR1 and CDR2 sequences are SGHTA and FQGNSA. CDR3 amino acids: CASSLGGAYTQYF. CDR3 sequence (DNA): TGTGCCAGCAGCTTAGGCGGGGCATATACGCAGTATTTT. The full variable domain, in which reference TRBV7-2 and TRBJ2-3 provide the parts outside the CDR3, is GAGVSQSPSNKVTEKGKDVELRCDPISGHTALYWYRQSLGQGLEFLIYFQGNSAPDKSGLPSDRFSAERTGGSVSTLTIQRTQQEDSAVYLCASSLGGAYTQYFGPGTRLTVL.

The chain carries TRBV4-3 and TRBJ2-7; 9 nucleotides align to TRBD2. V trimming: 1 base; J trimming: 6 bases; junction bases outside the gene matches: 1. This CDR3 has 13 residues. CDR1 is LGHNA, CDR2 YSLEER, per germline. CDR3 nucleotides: TGCGCCAGCAGCCAAGGCGGGAGGGTCGAGCAGTACTTC. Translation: CASSQGGRVEQYF.

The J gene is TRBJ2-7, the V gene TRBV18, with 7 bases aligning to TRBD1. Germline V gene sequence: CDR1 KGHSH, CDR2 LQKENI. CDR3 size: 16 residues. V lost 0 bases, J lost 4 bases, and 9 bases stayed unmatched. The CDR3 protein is CASSPPYSDRLYEQYF. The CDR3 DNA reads TGTGCCAGCTCACCACCGTATTCGGACAGGTTATACGAGCAGTACTTC.

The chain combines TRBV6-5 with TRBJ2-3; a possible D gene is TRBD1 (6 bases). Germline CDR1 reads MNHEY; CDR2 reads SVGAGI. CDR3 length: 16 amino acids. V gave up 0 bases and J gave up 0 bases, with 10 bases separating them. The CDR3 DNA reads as TGTGCCAGCAGTTACTCGAGGGGGTCTAGCACAGATACGCAGTATTTT. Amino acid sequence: CASSYSRGSSTDTQYF.

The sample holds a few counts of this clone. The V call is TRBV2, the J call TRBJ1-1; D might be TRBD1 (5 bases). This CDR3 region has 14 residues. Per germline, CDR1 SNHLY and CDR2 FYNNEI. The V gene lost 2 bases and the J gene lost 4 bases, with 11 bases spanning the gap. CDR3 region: CASSEQGPSTEAFF. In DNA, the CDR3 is TGTGCCAGCAGTGAACAGGGCCCTAGCACTGAAGCTTTCTTT. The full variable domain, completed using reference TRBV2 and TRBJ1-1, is EPEVTQTPSHQVTQMGQEVILRCVPISNHLYFYWYRQILGQKVEFLVSFYNNEISEKSEIFDDQFSVERPDGSNFTLKIRSTKLEDSAMYFCASSEQGPSTEAFFGQGTRLTVV.

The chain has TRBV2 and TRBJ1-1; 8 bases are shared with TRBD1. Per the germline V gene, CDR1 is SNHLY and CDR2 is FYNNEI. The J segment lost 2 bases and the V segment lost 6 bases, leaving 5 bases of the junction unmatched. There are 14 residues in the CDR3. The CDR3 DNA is TGTGCCAGCAGAACCGGGACAGGTAACACTGAAGCTTTCTTT. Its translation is CASRTGTGNTEAFF.